This record looks at one TCR beta chain sequence and its context. Antigen: not known. The conserved phenylalanine or tryptophan normally closing the CDR3 is absent here, so this likely arose from a read error. These data originate in a study of regulatory T cells in long-lasting Graves disease. For the study at large: Graves' disease counted as persistent after over 5 years of antithyroid drugs with positive TSH receptor antibodies.

Assembly of TCR beta libraries relied on iRepertoire HTBI primers together with Arm-PCR of CDR3 regions. TCRdb reprocessed the multiplex PCR reads via MiXCR and lists one record per CDR3 protein. The table has 450,000 or so distinct CDR3 sequences, 20% seen once. Whole-study findings and limits: TCR diversity in persistent Graves' patients was below that of newly diagnosed ones. No thyroid tissue was studied; the work used peripheral blood only.

V was trimmed by 4 bases and J by 1 base, leaving 11 bases between them. Germline V CDR1 and CDR2: SGHRS, YFSETQ. The CDR3 extends over 14 amino acids. Described time point: persistent/refractory GD, antithyroid drugs over 5 years with positive TRAb. From PBMCs, RNA was extracted and then used to make the TCR library. Clinicians diagnosed Graves' disease using American Thyroid Association guidelines. The chain joins TRBV5-1 to TRBJ2-5; D unclear. The source material was peripheral blood mononuclear cells (PBMCs), sampled when the disease was refractory, from a patient treated with antithyroid drugs. The TCR originated in a female donor with Graves disease. CDR3 in amino acids: CASSPFRPQETQYS. The CDR3, as DNA: TGCGCCAGCAGCCCTTTCAGGCCCCAAGAGACCCAGTACTCC.